These 27 T cell receptor beta chains originate from one sample sequenced in a study of blood T cells in healthy people across ages. PCR was performed a second time for about 7 to 11 cycles using a sample-barcoded 5' primer and a J-beta primer mix. MiXCR, applied by TCRdb to the 5' RACE reads, yields one record per CDR3 protein. The table shows around 1,000,000 distinct CDR3 sequences, with about 23% occurring only once. This same sample was also part of a study on T cells of mothers and their children.

Sequencing was carried out using blood. The receptors originated from a girl aged 2 to 10 in good health.

The table lists this clonotype with a few counts. This rearrangement joins TRBV29-1 to TRBJ1-1; D gene unclear. The germline CDR1 and CDR2 sequences are SQVTM and ANQGSEA. The CDR3 is made up of 13 amino acids. Deletions cut 3 bases from V and 3 bases from J, with 11 bases between. The CDR3: CSVEGHPDTEAFF. The CDR3 DNA is TGCAGCGTTGAGGGTCACCCGGACACTGAAGCTTTCTTT.

The genes are TRBV20-1 and TRBJ2-3; D might be TRBD2 (5 bases). V lost 2 bases and J 1 base, leaving 16 bases between the germline ends. The CDR3 totals 16 residues. Germline V gene lookup returns CDR1 DFQATT and CDR2 SNEGSKA (reference sequence). The chain's CDR3 is CSARSTSYGGTDTQYF. CDR3 DNA sequence: TGCAGTGCTAGATCTACCAGCTACGGGGGCACAGATACGCAGTATTTT.

This clonotype was picked up one time. The chain joins TRBV19 to TRBJ2-5; 7 bases align to TRBD1. Germline V gives CDR1 LNHDA, CDR2 SQIVND (reference sequence). V gave up 6 bases and J gave up 1 base; unmatched junction bases: 14. The CDR3 runs 17 residues. The CDR3 DNA follows: TGTGCCAGTAGCCCCGGGACAGTCCCGTCCCTCCAAGAGACCCAGTACTTC. Amino acids: CASSPGTVPSLQETQYF.

Only a few counts were recorded for this clonotype. The junction shows a germline mismatch at one end, possibly a read error. The rearrangement links TRBV27 to TRBJ1-1; 7 nucleotides align to TRBD1. Germline-derived CDR1 and CDR2 are MNHEY and SMNVEV (reference sequence). The CDR3 is made up of 16 amino acids. This CDR3 reads CASSLFTGAQGTEALF. In nucleotides, the CDR3 is TGTGCCAGCAGTTTATTTACAGGGGCCCAGGGCACTGAAGCTCTCTTT.

This clonotype was observed a few times. The CDR3 bases are TGTGCCAGCACCTCCCCACTAGCGGGGGCGTACAATGAGCAGTTCTTC. Encoded protein: CASTSPLAGAYNEQFF. The V call is TRBV11-2, the J call TRBJ2-1; 11 nucleotides match TRBD2. Germline CDR1 SGHAT, CDR2 FQNNGV. The V gene end was trimmed by 7 bases and the J gene end by 4 bases; junction bases not matched to a gene: 9. The CDR3 length is 16 residues.

The rearrangement uses TRBV12-3 or TRBV12-4 and TRBJ1-5; D ambiguous. The CDR3 extends over 13 amino acids. V gave up 6 bases and J gave up 1 base, with 7 bases separating them. DNA for the CDR3: TGTGCCAGCAGCCAGCACAGCAATCAGCCCCAGCATTTT. It codes for CASSQHSNQPQHF.

Comment on this clonotype: Compared with germline, one end of the junction differs, possibly owing to a read error. The V and J genes are TRBV28 and TRBJ2-5; D not certain. This CDR3 contains 11 residues. Germline CDR1 is MDHEN and CDR2 is SYDVKM. The CDR3, as DNA: TGTGCCAGCAGTTTTGTCCAGAGCAGTCACTTC. This translates into CASSFVQSSHF.

This chain connects TRBV7-9 to TRBJ2-3; D is possibly TRBD1 or TRBD2 (5 bases each). This CDR3 comprises 16 residues. Germline assignment: CDR1 SEHNR and CDR2 FQNEAQ (reference sequence). V shed 1 base and J shed 0 bases, with 11 bases lying between them. The CDR3 is CASSLDSGDSTDTQYF. CDR3 in DNA: TGTGCCAGCAGCTTAGATAGTGGGGACAGCACAGATACGCAGTATTTT.

The genes are TRBV7-9 and TRBJ2-1, with TRBD2 as a possible D gene (5 bases). The CDR3 spans 13 residues. From germline, CDR1 is SEHNR and CDR2 FQNEAQ (reference sequence). Deletions cut 5 bases from V and 10 bases from J, with 15 bases between. CDR3 in amino acids: CASSPAEESEQFF. The CDR3 DNA sequence: TGTGCCAGCAGCCCGGCGGAGGAGTCGGAGCAGTTCTTC.

The chain couples TRBV29-1 to TRBJ2-3; maybe TRBD2 (7 bases). The CDR3 extends over 16 amino acids. V was pared by 7 bases and J by 1 base, with 21 bases between. Looked up from germline, CDR1 is SQVTM and CDR2 is ANQGSEA. CDR3 residues: CSGGGEAKGGTDTQYF. CDR3 DNA: TGCAGCGGGGGAGGGGAGGCGAAGGGGGGCACAGATACGCAGTATTTT.

The sample holds a few counts of this clonotype. V and J are TRBV29-1 and TRBJ1-1; D is unresolved. Germline V gene data show CDR1 as SQVTM and CDR2 as ANQGSEA. The CDR3 is 14 residues long. The V end was cut by 3 bases, the J end by 1 base, with 12 bases between. In DNA, the CDR3 is TGCAGCGTTGATTATACGGGAGAGAACACTGAAGCTTTCTTT. This codes for CSVDYTGENTEAFF.

The chain employs TRBV12-3 or TRBV12-4 and TRBJ1-5; no reliable D call. Trimming took off 1 base at V and 3 bases at J, with 7 bases between the two ends. The CDR3 covers 14 residues. The CDR3 DNA follows: TGTGCCAGCAGTTTAGAGGTGGCCAATCAGCCCCAGCATTTT. Residues: CASSLEVANQPQHF.

In its sample, this clonotype was seen a few times. V gene TRBV7-2 combines with J gene TRBJ1-1; no clear D. CDR1 SGHTA and CDR2 FQGNSA come from the germline V gene. V shed 3 bases and J shed 5 bases, with 13 bases lying between them. The CDR3 is made up of 14 amino acids. The CDR3 sequence is CASSLGWGGTEAFF. DNA for the CDR3: TGTGCCAGCAGCTTGGGTTGGGGAGGTACTGAAGCTTTCTTT.

Here the CDR3 DNA reads TGCAGCGTCGGACAGGGCGGGACCCAGTACTTC. Amino acid sequence: CSVGQGGTQYF. The chain combines TRBV29-1 with TRBJ2-5, with 8 nucleotides matching TRBD1. This CDR3 is 11 amino acids long. CDR1 and CDR2 from the germline V gene are SQVTM and ANQGSEA. Germline trimming cut 6 bases from V and 7 bases from J; bases unmatched to any gene: 4.

The chain couples TRBV28 to TRBJ2-1; 10 positions agree with TRBD2. This CDR3 region has 19 residues. V shed 6 bases and J 5 bases; nucleotides not matched to a gene: 19. CDR1 and CDR2 (germline): MDHEN, SYDVKM. The DNA of the CDR3 is TGTGCCAGCAGCCGTAGCGGGAGGTTGAGACAACAACTCCACAATGAGCAGTTCTTC. This gives the protein CASSRSGRLRQQLHNEQFF. The variable domain in full, completed from reference TRBV28 and TRBJ2-1, reads DVKVTQSSRYLVKRTGEKVFLECVQDMDHENMFWYRQDPGLGLRLIYFSYDVKMKEKGDIPEGYSVSREKKERFSLILESASTNQTSMYLCASSRSGRLRQQLHNEQFFGPGTRLTVL.

The rearrangement links TRBV29-1 to TRBJ2-4; D not resolved. This CDR3 region has 12 residues. Germline loops: CDR1 SQVTM, CDR2 ANQGSEA. Trimming stripped 5 bases from V and 10 bases from J, with 15 bases between. For the CDR3, the DNA is TGCAGCGTTCTGCAAGGTAACGGGATTCAGTACTTC. This translates into CSVLQGNGIQYF.

The chain recombines TRBV18 with TRBJ2-1; 7 bases are shared with TRBD1. Germline assignment: CDR1 KGHSH and CDR2 LQKENI. The CDR3 has 16 amino acids. Unmatched junction bases numbered 8, after V lost 1 base and J lost 5 bases. DNA for the CDR3: TGTGCCAGCTCACCACTACCTGGGGGACAGAACAATGAGCAGTTCTTC. As protein: CASSPLPGGQNNEQFF. The full variable domain, with the rest looked up from reference TRBV18 and TRBJ2-1, is NAGVMQNPRHLVRRRGQEARLRCSPMKGHSHVYWYRQLPEEGLKFMVYLQKENIIDESGMPKERFSAEFPKEGPSILRIQQVVRGDSAAYFCASSPLPGGQNNEQFFGPGTRLTVL.

Comments on this clonotype: A much larger clone sits a single nucleotide away, making a read error possible. This chain uses TRBV29-1 with TRBJ2-5, with 8 positions matching TRBD2. The CDR3 has 14 amino acids. CDR1 and CDR2 (germline): SQVTM, ANQGSEA. The CDR3 is CGVEVAGGKETQYF. The DNA for the CDR3 is TGCGGCGTTGAAGTGGCGGGGGGTAAAGAGACCCAGTACTTC.

The V gene is TRBV29-1, the J gene TRBJ2-1; the D gene is possibly TRBD1 (5 bases). The last part of the DNA fits TRBJ2-7 better; the J call may be wrong. CDR1 SQVTM and CDR2 ANQGSEA come from the germline V gene. CDR3 length: 12 amino acids. The CDR3 coding sequence is TGCAGCGTGGGAAACAGGTACTACGAGCAGTACTTC. Translating it yields CSVGNRYYEQYF.

This chain uses TRBV29-1 with TRBJ2-7; the match to TRBD2 covers 9 bases. This CDR3 contains 14 residues. V was pared by 5 bases and J by 5 bases, with 10 bases of the junction left unmatched. The germline gives CDR1 SQVTM, CDR2 ANQGSEA. For the CDR3, the DNA is TGCAGCGTTCAGGTAGCGGGAGTCGGGGACGAGCAGTACTTC. Translation gives CSVQVAGVGDEQYF.

The table lists this clonotype with a few counts. This may be a read error, as it is one base from a much larger clone. This chain links TRBV9 with TRBJ2-7; 8 nucleotides agree with TRBD1. V was pared by 6 bases and J by 5 bases, with 7 bases of the junction left unmatched. This CDR3 has 13 residues. Per germline, CDR1 SGDLS and CDR2 YYNGEE. The CDR3 sequence: CASNPPTGDEQYF. The CDR3 DNA is TGTGCCAGCAACCCGCCGACAGGGGACGAGCAGTACTTC.

In this sample, this clonotype turned up a few times. The chain uses TRBV15 and TRBJ2-3; TRBD2 agrees at 11 bases. CDR1 LNHNV and CDR2 YYDKDF come from the germline V gene (reference sequence). The CDR3 runs to 18 residues. V dropped 0 bases and J dropped 0; count of bases not matched to a gene: 5. This chain's CDR3 is CATSRELAGGISTDTQYF. The CDR3 coding sequence is TGTGCCACCAGCAGAGAGCTAGCGGGGGGTATTAGCACAGATACGCAGTATTTT. The variable domain in full, completed from reference TRBV15 and TRBJ2-3, reads DAMVIQNPRYQVTQFGKPVTLSCSQTLNHNVMYWYQQKSSQAPKLLFHYYDKDFNNEADTPDNFQSRRPNTSFCFLDIRSPGLGDTAMYLCATSRELAGGISTDTQYFGPGTRLTVL.

This chain connects TRBV9 to TRBJ1-2; D may be TRBD1 (5 bases). CDR1 is SGDLS and CDR2 is YYNGEE in the germline V gene. Between the trimmed V and J ends, which lost 2 bases and 2 bases, there was a span of 16 bases. This CDR3 contains 16 residues. The CDR3 is CASSVSLQGNNYGYTF. The CDR3 nucleotides read TGTGCCAGCAGCGTGAGCCTCCAGGGTAACAACTATGGCTACACCTTC. The full variable domain, completed using reference TRBV9 and TRBJ1-2, is DSGVTQTPKHLITATGQRVTLRCSPRSGDLSVYWYQQSLDQGLQFLIQYYNGEERAKGNILERFSAQQFPDLHSELNLSSLELGDSALYFCASSVSLQGNNYGYTFGSGTRLTVV.

This clonotype came up a few times. V and J are TRBV12-3 or TRBV12-4 and TRBJ2-5; weak D call: TRBD1 (6 bases). Trimming left V 3 bases short and J 0 bases short, with 14 bases between. This CDR3 comprises 16 residues. CDR3 residues: CASSFQAGVDQETQYF. The CDR3 DNA reads as TGTGCCAGCAGTTTTCAGGCAGGGGTGGACCAAGAGACCCAGTACTTC.

This clonotype has only a few counts. V is TRBV12-2 and J is TRBJ2-7. TRBV12-2 has pseudogene status. This CDR3 region has 13 residues. The CDR3 nucleotides are TGTGCAAGTCGCTTTGGCAGTTCCTACGAGCAGTACTTC. Translation gives CASRFGSSYEQYF.

This chain uses TRBV4-2 with TRBJ1-1; D is perhaps TRBD1 (5 bases). Germline CDR1 and CDR2: LGHNA and YNFKEQ. V lost 2 bases and J lost 7, with 11 bases in between. The CDR3 covers 13 residues. This CDR3 is CASSQSDSNEAFF. In DNA, the CDR3 is TGTGCCAGCAGCCAATCTGACAGTAATGAAGCTTTCTTT.

As regards this clonotype: The junction shows a germline mismatch at one end, possibly a read error. The genes are TRBV5-5 and TRBJ1-1; possible D gene TRBD1, 6 bases. This CDR3 comprises 15 residues. Germline assignment: CDR1 SGHKS and CDR2 YYEKEE (reference sequence). The CDR3 sequence: CASSLEGTGGTETFF. The CDR3 DNA sequence: TGTGCCAGCAGCTTGGAGGGGACCGGGGGCACTGAAACTTTCTTT.